This record concerns one T cell receptor beta chain sequence. Its cognate antigen is unknown. Germline V gene lookup returns CDR1 SNHLY and CDR2 FYNNEI. The CDR3 spans 16 residues. Unmatched junction bases numbered 7, after V lost 6 bases and J lost 0 bases. The data were obtained in a study of early T cells in non-severe SARS-CoV-2 infection. Broader study findings: VDJdb matching skewed toward anti-spike CD8 responses, missing private and CD4 specificities.

Separate cDNA molecules each had unique molecular identifiers attached to them. TCRdb re-analysed the 5' RACE reads in MiXCR, keeping a single row per CDR3 protein. Here the sample spans 65,000 to 75,000 distinct CDR3 sequences, 11% being singletons. This chain uses TRBV2 with TRBJ2-3; 9 nucleotides match TRBD1. The specimen sequenced was whole blood. This TCR derives from an adult who was a healthcare worker with PCR-confirmed SARS-CoV-2 infection or an uninfected control (not recorded which). The CDR3 sequence: CASRIRQGGSTDTQYF. The CDR3 DNA is TGTGCCAGCAGGATCCGACAGGGGGGAAGCACAGATACGCAGTATTTT.